This T cell receptor (beta chain) derives from a study of shared clonotypes between healthy human individuals. Study-wide points: Generation probabilities of non-shared clonotypes were lower (relative to those shared by all four donors). The study drew on few donors, limiting represented genetic and exposure-history diversity.

Sequencing was performed with immunoSEQ multiplex PCR; in TCRdb, only in-frame clones are kept and a portion is missing. The top ten clones hold around 24% of a sample with about 820,000 clones, over 90% of them seen once. The CDR3 has 14 residues. The germline V and J ends were trimmed by 2 bases and 2 bases, with 10 bases remaining between them. CDR1 and CDR2 (germline): MNHEY, SVGAGI. Remarks on this clone: What it recognizes is unknown.

Naive-designated CD8 cells lacked CD45RO, were positively enriched for CCR7, and omitted terminally differentiated effector memory CD45RA+ cells. This sequence originates from a man aged 30 to 39 in good health. The sequenced sample consisted of naive CD8+ T cells sorted from blood. The chain is built from TRBV6-5 and TRBJ2-7, with no clear D. CDR3 nucleotide sequence: TGTGCCAGCAGTTACGCGGCAAAAACCTACGAGCAGTACTTC. Its protein product is CASSYAAKTYEQYF.